The T cell receptor (beta chain) under discussion was sequenced for a study of blood T cell repertoires in COVID-19. Study overall: Samples of COVID-19 (acute and convalescent) were obtained from the United States, Italy and Spain.

The assay was immunoSEQ multiplex PCR, and TCRdb's table has in-frame clones only and misses some. The table shows almost 250,000 clones, with around 87% occurring only once. Germline V gives CDR1 LGHDT, CDR2 YNNKEL (reference sequence). This CDR3 spans 15 amino acids. V lost 0 bases and J lost 8, with 16 bases in between. Resolution of symptoms, clearance, or two negative PCRs was present in recovered Cohort 3 donors. Sequencing input: PBMCs or T cells enriched from blood (not recorded which). The receptor comes from a woman in her 50s who had recovered from COVID-19. This rearrangement joins TRBV3-1 (or the pseudogene TRBV3-2) to TRBJ1-2; D may be TRBD1 (6 bases). This chain's CDR3 is CASSQDLQGSGGYTF. CDR3 in DNA: TGTGCCAGCAGCCAAGATTTACAGGGCAGCGGCGGCTACACCTTC.